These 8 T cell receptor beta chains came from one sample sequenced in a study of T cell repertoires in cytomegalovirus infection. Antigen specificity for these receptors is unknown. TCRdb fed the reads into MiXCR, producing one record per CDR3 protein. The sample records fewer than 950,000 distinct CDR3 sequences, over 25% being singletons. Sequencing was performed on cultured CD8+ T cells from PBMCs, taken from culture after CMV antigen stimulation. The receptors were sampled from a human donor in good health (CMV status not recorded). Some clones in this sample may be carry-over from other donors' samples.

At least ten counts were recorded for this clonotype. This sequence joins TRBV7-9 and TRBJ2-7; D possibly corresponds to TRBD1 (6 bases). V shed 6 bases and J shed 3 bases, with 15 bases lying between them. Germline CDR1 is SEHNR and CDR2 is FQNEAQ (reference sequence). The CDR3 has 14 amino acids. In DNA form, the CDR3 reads TGTGCCAGCAGGCCCGTCGACAGGATCTACGAGCAGTACGTC. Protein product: CASRPVDRIYEQYV.

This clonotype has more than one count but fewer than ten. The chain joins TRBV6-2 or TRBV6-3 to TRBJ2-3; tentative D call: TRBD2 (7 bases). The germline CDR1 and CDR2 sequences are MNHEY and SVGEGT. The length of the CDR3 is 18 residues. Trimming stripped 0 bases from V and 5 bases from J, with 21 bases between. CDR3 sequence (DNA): TGTGCCAGCAGTTACTCGAAGTCCAAGGGGGGGCATAGAGATACGCAGTATTTT. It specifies CASSYSKSKGGHRDTQYF.

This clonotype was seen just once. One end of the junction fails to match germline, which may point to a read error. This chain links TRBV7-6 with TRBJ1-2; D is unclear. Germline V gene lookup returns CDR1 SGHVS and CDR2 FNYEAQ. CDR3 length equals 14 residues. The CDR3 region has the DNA TGTGTCAGCAGCTCCAGACCTTTGAGCTATGGCTACACCTTC. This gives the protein CVSSSRPLSYGYTF.

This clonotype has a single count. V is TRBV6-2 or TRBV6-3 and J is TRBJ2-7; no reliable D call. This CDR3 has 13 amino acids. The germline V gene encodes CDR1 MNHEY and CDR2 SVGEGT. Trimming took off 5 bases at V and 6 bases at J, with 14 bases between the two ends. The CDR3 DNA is TGTGCCAGCAGTCCCTTATTAGGGCTCGAGCAGTACGTC. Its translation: CASSPLLGLEQYV.

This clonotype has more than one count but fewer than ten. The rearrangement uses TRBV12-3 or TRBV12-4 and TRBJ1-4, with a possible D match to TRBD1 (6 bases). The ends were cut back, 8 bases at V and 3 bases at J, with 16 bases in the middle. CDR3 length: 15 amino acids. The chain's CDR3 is CASALTGSSNEKLFF. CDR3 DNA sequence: TGTGCCAGCGCATTAACAGGGAGTTCTAATGAAAAACTGTTTTTT.

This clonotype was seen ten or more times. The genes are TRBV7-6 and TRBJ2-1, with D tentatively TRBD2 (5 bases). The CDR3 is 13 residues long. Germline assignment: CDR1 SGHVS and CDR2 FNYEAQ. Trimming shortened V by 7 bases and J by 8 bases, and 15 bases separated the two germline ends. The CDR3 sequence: CASKRASSHEQFF. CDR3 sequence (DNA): TGTGCCAGCAAAAGGGCTAGCTCCCATGAGCAGTTCTTC.

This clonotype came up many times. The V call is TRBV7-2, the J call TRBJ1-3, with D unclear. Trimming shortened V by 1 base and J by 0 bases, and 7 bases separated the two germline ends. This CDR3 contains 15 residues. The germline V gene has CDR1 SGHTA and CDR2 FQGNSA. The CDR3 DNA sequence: TGTGCCAGCAGCTTAGGCTACTACTCTGGAAACACCATATATTTT. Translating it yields CASSLGYYSGNTIYF.

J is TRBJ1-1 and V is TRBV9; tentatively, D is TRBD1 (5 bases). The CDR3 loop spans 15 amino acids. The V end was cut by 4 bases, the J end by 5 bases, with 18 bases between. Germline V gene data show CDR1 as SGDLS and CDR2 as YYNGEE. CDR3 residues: CASSIRGAGFTEAFF. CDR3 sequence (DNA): TGTGCCAGCAGCATTAGAGGGGCCGGGTTTACTGAAGCTTTCTTT.